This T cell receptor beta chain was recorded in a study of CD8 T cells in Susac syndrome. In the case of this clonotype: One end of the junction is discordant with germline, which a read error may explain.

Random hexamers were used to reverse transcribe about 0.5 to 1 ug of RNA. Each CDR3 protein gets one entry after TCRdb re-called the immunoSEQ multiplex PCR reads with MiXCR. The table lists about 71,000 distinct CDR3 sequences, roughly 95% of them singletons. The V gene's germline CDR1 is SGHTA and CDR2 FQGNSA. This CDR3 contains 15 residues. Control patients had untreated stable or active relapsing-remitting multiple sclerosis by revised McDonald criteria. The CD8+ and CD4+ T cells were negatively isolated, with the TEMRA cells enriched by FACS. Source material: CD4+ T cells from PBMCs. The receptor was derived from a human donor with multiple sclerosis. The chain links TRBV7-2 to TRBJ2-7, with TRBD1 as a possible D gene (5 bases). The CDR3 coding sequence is TGTGCCAGCAGCTTTGGGGCGTTGGGGTCCTCCGAGCAGTACTTC. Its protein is CASSFGALGSSEQYF.